These 9 T cell receptor beta chains were all obtained from the same sample, sequenced in a study of cytomegalovirus exposure and HLA in healthy donors. With 60 Vbeta and 13 Jbeta primers, the PCR was carried out. The data were produced by immunoSEQ multiplex PCR, yet TCRdb's version contains in-frame clones alone and is incomplete. The sample carries fewer than 250,000 clones, roughly 77% recorded once. The specimen sequenced was PBMCs. Source of these receptors: a man aged 35 to 55 in good health and CMV-seropositive.

This clone was seen more than once but under ten times. CDR3 sequence (DNA): TGTGCCACCCGGACTAGCGGATCGAACACCGGGGAGCTGTTTTTT. It is translated as CATRTSGSNTGELFF. The V and J genes are TRBV25-1 and TRBJ2-2, with 10 bases aligning to TRBD2. Germline V lookup: CDR1 MGHDK, CDR2 SYGVNS. This CDR3 contains 15 residues. The ends lost 10 bases at V and 0 bases at J; junction bases unmatched: 5.

The chain has TRBV5-6 and TRBJ2-4; possible D gene TRBD2, 5 bases. The ends were cut back, 1 base at V and 2 bases at J, with 13 bases in the middle. The germline V gene encodes CDR1 SGHDT and CDR2 YYEEEE. The CDR3 is 16 residues long. CDR3 region: CASSLSAGPTKNIQYF. The CDR3 region has the DNA TGTGCCAGCAGCTTGTCGGCGGGCCCCACCAAAAACATTCAGTACTTC.

The count of this clone is one. V usage is TRBV11-2 and J usage is TRBJ2-5; 10 positions match TRBD2. The CDR3 is 15 residues long. Germline V lookup: CDR1 SGHAT, CDR2 FQNNGV. With 5 bases clipped from V and 7 bases from J, the junction kept 10 bases outside the gene matches. The CDR3, as DNA: TGTGCCAGCAGCCCAGGGACTAGCGCTACAGTGACCCAGTACTTC. Its translation is CASSPGTSATVTQYF.

This clone was seen more than once but under ten times. The chain combines TRBV7-9 with TRBJ1-1; D might be TRBD1 (5 bases). Trimming shortened V by 5 bases and J by 1 base, and 17 bases separated the two germline ends. Germline lookup yields CDR1 SEHNR and CDR2 FQNEAQ (reference sequence). This CDR3 comprises 16 residues. The chain's CDR3 is CASSPGVLNTNTEAFF. CDR3 coding DNA: TGTGCCAGCAGCCCGGGGGTGCTGAACACGAACACTGAAGCTTTCTTT.

DNA for the CDR3: TGTGCCAGCAGCCCCTTGGCGGGACTGACGAACACTGAAGCTTTCTTT. Protein sequence: CASSPLAGLTNTEAFF. The V call is TRBV9, the J call TRBJ1-1; TRBD1 is a possible D gene (5 bases). V was cut by 4 bases and J by 1 base, with 17 bases left in between. CDR3 length equals 16 residues. Per the germline V gene, CDR1 is SGDLS and CDR2 is YYNGEE.

This clone was seen more than once but under ten times. The chain uses TRBV5-1 and TRBJ2-3; TRBD2 matches at 10 bases. V was clipped by 4 bases and J by 4 bases; unmatched bases: 6. Germline CDR1 reads SGHRS; CDR2 reads YFSETQ. The CDR3 has 15 amino acids. The CDR3 sequence: CASSQTGTSADTQYF. The CDR3 DNA reads TGCGCCAGCAGCCAAACCGGGACTAGCGCAGATACGCAGTATTTT. Looking up the rest from reference TRBV5-1 and TRBJ2-3 gives the full variable domain: KAGVTQTPRYLIKTRGQQVTLSCSPISGHRSVSWYQQTPGQGLQFLFEYFSETQRNKGNFPGRFSGRQFSNSRSEMNVSTLELGDSALYLCASSQTGTSADTQYFGPGTRLTVL.

The V and J genes are TRBV11-2 and TRBJ2-7, with D possibly matching TRBD2 (5 bases). The CDR3 sequence is 14 residues long. V was clipped by 5 bases and J by 5 bases, with 16 bases between them. Germline values: CDR1 SGHAT, CDR2 FQNNGV. As DNA, the CDR3 is TGTGCCAGCAGCCCCATCTTGTCCGGGAACGAGCAGTACTTC. It encodes CASSPILSGNEQYF.

In nucleotides, the CDR3 is TGTGCCAGCAGCGTAGCTTCTAGCGGGAGTGAGACCCAGTACTTC. Amino acid sequence: CASSVASSGSETQYF. The chain carries TRBV2 and TRBJ2-5; 10 bases are shared with TRBD2. V lost 6 bases, J lost 5 bases, and 9 bases stayed unmatched. Per the germline V gene, CDR1 is SNHLY and CDR2 is FYNNEI. This CDR3 contains 15 residues.

The V and J genes are TRBV6-1 and TRBJ1-1; maybe TRBD1 (5 bases). Germline V gene sequence: CDR1 MNHNS, CDR2 SASEGT. CDR3 length equals 15 residues. V dropped 5 bases and J dropped 3 bases, with 16 bases sitting between them. In DNA, the CDR3 is TGTGCCAGCAGTACCCGGAGGGGCTTCGACACTGAAGCTTTCTTT. This gives the protein CASSTRRGFDTEAFF.